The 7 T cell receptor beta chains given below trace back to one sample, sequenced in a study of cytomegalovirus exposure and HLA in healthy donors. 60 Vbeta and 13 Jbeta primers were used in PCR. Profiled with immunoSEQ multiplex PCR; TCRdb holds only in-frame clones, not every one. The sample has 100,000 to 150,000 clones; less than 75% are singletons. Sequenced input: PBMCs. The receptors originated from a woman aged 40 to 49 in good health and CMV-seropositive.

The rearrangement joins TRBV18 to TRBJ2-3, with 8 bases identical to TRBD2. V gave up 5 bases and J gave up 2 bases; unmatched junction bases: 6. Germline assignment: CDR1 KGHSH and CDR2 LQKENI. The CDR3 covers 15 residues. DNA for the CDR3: TGTGCCAGCTCAAAGAGCGGGGGCCTCACAGATACGCAGTATTTT. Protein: CASSKSGGLTDTQYF.

The CDR3 here is CASNAGLLNTGELFF. CDR3 sequence (DNA): TGTGCCAGCAATGCAGGGTTGCTTAACACCGGGGAGCTGTTTTTT. This chain uses TRBV6-1 with TRBJ2-2; D perhaps matches TRBD1 (5 bases). Germline CDR1 reads MNHNS; CDR2 reads SASEGT. V lost 7 bases to trimming and J lost 2 bases, with 14 bases between them. The CDR3 runs 15 residues.

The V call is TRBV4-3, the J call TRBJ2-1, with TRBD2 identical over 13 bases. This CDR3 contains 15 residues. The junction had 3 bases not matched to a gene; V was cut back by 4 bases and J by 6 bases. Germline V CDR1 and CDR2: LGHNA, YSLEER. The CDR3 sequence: CASSRTSGGANEQFF. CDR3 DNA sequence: TGCGCCAGCAGCCGGACTAGCGGGGGAGCCAATGAGCAGTTCTTC.

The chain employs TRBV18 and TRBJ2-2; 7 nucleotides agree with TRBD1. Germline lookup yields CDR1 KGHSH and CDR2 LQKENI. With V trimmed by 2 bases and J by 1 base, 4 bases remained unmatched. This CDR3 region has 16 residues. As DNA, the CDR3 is TGTGCCAGCTCACCAAGACAGGGCGGGAACACCGGGGAGCTGTTTTTT. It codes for CASSPRQGGNTGELFF.

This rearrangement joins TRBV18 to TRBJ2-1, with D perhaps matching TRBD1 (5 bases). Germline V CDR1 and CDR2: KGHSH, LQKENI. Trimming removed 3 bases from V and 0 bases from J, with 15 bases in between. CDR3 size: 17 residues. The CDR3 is CASSPFQGNSSYNEQFF. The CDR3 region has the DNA TGTGCCAGCTCACCGTTCCAGGGTAATAGCTCCTACAATGAGCAGTTCTTC.

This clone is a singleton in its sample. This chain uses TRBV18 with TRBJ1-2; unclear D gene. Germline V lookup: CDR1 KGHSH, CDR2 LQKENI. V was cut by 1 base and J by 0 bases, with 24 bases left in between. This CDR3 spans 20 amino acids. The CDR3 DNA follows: TGTGCCAGCTCACCACTCCCCCCCGGGTCAGATAATAGACCTAACTATGGCTACACCTTC. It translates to CASSPLPPGSDNRPNYGYTF.

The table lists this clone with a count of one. The chain's CDR3 is CATRRRDRGHGYTF. The CDR3 DNA sequence: TGTGCCACGAGACGAAGGGATAGAGGGCATGGCTACACCTTC. The chain recombines TRBV19 with TRBJ1-2; D unclear. V shed 10 bases and J shed 6 bases, with 21 bases lying between them. This CDR3 is 14 amino acids long. CDR1 and CDR2 (germline): LNHDA, SQIVND (reference sequence). Complete variable domain (other parts from reference TRBV19 and TRBJ1-2): DGGITQSPKYLFRKEGQNVTLSCEQNLNHDAMYWYRQDPGQGLRLIYYSQIVNDFQKGDIAEGYSVSREKKESFPLTVTSAQKNPTAFYLCATRRRDRGHGYTFGSGTRLTVV.